This T cell receptor (beta chain) is drawn from a study of T cell responses to AZD1222 COVID-19 vaccine. A remark on this clone: What it binds is not known.

Second-dose intervals near 4 or 12 weeks were combined. The CDR3 spans 11 residues. V was trimmed by 0 bases and J by 8 bases, leaving 5 bases between them. Germline V lookup: CDR1 SGDLS, CDR2 YYNGEE. Some clones are missing from TCRdb's copy, which holds only in-frame ones; the method was immunoSEQ multiplex PCR. Among fewer than 150,000 clones, about nine tenths were seen once, and the ten largest hold around a tenth. Study-level results: Distributed over spike, vaccine-associated CD4 TCRs predominated at 160-218 and 743-854. The donors showed a predominance of white British ancestry and of females, with possible underestimation of clonal diversity. Nearly half of the spike-specific TCRs reportedly recognize variant regions that carry no mutations.

The sample in question was peripheral blood, obtained 28 days after the second AZD1222 dose. The rearrangement joins TRBV9 to TRBJ1-2; D is uncertain. The TCR comes from an adult who received the AZD1222 COVID-19 vaccine. The CDR3 is CASSVGYGYTF. In DNA form, the CDR3 reads TGTGCCAGCAGCGTAGGGTACGGCTACACCTTC. Using reference TRBV9 and TRBJ1-2 for the parts outside the CDR3, the full variable domain is DSGVTQTPKHLITATGQRVTLRCSPRSGDLSVYWYQQSLDQGLQFLIQYYNGEERAKGNILERFSAQQFPDLHSELNLSSLELGDSALYFCASSVGYGYTFGSGTRLTVV.